This TCR beta chain was identified during a study of T cells in tumors and immune-related adverse events. Germline loops: CDR1 SGHTA, CDR2 FQGNSA. CDR3 length equals 16 residues. Trimming took 2 bases from V and 6 from J; bases not matched to a gene: 10. TCRdb's copy holds only in-frame clones and misses some; the assay was immunoSEQ multiplex PCR. Of tens of thousands of clones in the sample, around nine tenths were seen once. This receptor was taken from a female donor with metastatic renal cell carcinoma. This rearrangement joins TRBV7-2 to TRBJ1-5; 7 bases are a match to TRBD1. Specimen: lymph node tissue, collected from a patient treated with anti-PD-1 therapy. The CDR3, as DNA: TGTGCCAGCAGCTTATCAGGAGGGGGCGTCGGTCAGCCCCAGCATTTT. Its protein product is CASSLSGGGVGQPQHF.